The 9 T cell receptor beta chains below all came from one sample that was sequenced in a study of chemoradiotherapy in HPV16-positive cancers. TCRdb's copy holds only in-frame clones and misses some; the assay was immunoSEQ multiplex PCR. The sample includes about 53,000 clones, about 88% seen only once; the top ten take under 3.5%. Sequenced material: blood, taken from a patient who underwent chemoradiotherapy. The receptors derive from a human donor with HPV-associated anogenital cancer.

V and J are TRBV7-2 and TRBJ1-2; no clear D gene. The CDR3 totals 13 residues. Trimming removed 2 bases from V and 4 bases from J, with 8 bases in between. The V gene's germline CDR1 is SGHTA and CDR2 FQGNSA. DNA of the CDR3: TGTGCCAGCAGCTTACCGGAGATCTATGGCTACACCTTC. Translating gives CASSLPEIYGYTF.

The V call is TRBV7-9, the J call TRBJ2-7; D may be TRBD1 (5 bases). CDR3 size: 14 residues. CDR1 and CDR2 (germline): SEHNR, FQNEAQ (reference sequence). Between the trimmed V and J ends, which lost 5 bases and 7 bases, there was a span of 18 bases. The CDR3 region has the DNA TGTGCCAGCAGCCCTCTGCAGGGCTTGGGAGAGCAGTACTTC. Translated: CASSPLQGLGEQYF. Combining the CDR3 with reference TRBV7-9 and TRBJ2-7 gives the whole variable domain DTGVSQNPRHKITKRGQNVTFRCDPISEHNRLYWYRQTLGQGPEFLTYFQNEAQLEKSRLLSDRFSAERPKGSFSTLEIQRTEQGDSAMYLCASSPLQGLGEQYFGPGTRLTVT.

The chain links TRBV27 to TRBJ2-5; 11 nucleotides match TRBD2. The CDR3 is made up of 15 amino acids. J gave up 5 bases and V 10 bases, and 12 bases lay outside the gene matches. Looked up from germline, CDR1 is MNHEY and CDR2 is SMNVEV (reference sequence). CDR3 sequence reads: CATRKASGRMETQYF. The CDR3 region has the DNA TGTGCCACTAGAAAGGCTAGCGGGAGGATGGAGACCCAGTACTTC.

The chain uses TRBV7-2 and TRBJ1-6, with D possibly being TRBD1 (5 bases). Per the germline V gene, CDR1 is SGHTA and CDR2 is FQGNSA. V gave up 5 bases and J gave up 0 bases, with 8 bases separating them. The CDR3 totals 15 residues. The CDR3 is CASSGRDSYNSPLHF. The CDR3 nucleotides are TGTGCCAGCAGCGGCAGGGACTCCTATAATTCACCCCTCCACTTT.

This sequence joins TRBV20-1 and TRBJ2-5; tentatively, D is TRBD1 (6 bases). Germline V gene sequence: CDR1 DFQATT, CDR2 SNEGSKA (reference sequence). This CDR3 spans 11 amino acids. Trimming removed 6 bases from V and 2 bases from J, with 7 bases in between. CDR3 amino acids: CSAGGQETQYF. DNA for the CDR3: TGCAGTGCAGGGGGACAAGAGACCCAGTACTTC.

V usage is TRBV6-5 and J usage is TRBJ1-2; D gene uncertain. The CDR3 has 13 residues. V lost 5 bases and J 6 bases, leaving 13 bases between the germline ends. CDR1 MNHEY and CDR2 SVGAGI come from the germline V gene. CDR3 amino acids: CASSRTLWDGYTF. CDR3 DNA: TGTGCCAGCAGTCGGACGTTGTGGGATGGCTACACCTTC.

This chain uses TRBV18 with TRBJ1-2; the match to TRBD1 covers 7 bases. The CDR3 has 15 residues. CDR1 is KGHSH, CDR2 LQKENI, per germline. V lost 3 bases and J lost 1; bases outside the gene matches: 5. The CDR3 is CASSPLDRSNYGYTF. The CDR3 DNA sequence: TGTGCCAGCTCACCCCTGGACAGGAGTAACTATGGCTACACCTTC.

The V gene is TRBV5-4, the J gene TRBJ2-3; the D gene is possibly TRBD1 (5 bases). With 4 bases removed from V and 1 base from J, the gap between germline ends came to 10 bases. This CDR3 region has 14 residues. CDR1 and CDR2 (germline): SGHNT, YYREEE (reference sequence). CDR3 in DNA: TGTGCCAGCAGCACCGACAGAGGCACAGATACGCAGTATTTT. It yields the protein CASSTDRGTDTQYF.

The V call is TRBV7-2, the J call TRBJ1-1; D is ambiguous. The length of the CDR3 is 14 residues. Germline V gene data show CDR1 as SGHTA and CDR2 as FQGNSA. V lost 3 bases to trimming and J lost 1 base, with 9 bases between them. The CDR3 protein is CASSFTPGNTEAFF. The CDR3 nucleotides are TGTGCCAGCAGCTTCACACCGGGGAACACTGAAGCTTTCTTT.